This passage covers 5 T cell receptor beta chains from one sample sequenced in a study of healthy donors' naive CD4 and CD8 T cells. Each TCR library used 450 to 600 ng of total RNA and a linear amplification protocol. TCRdb re-derived calls from the reads in MiXCR, one entry per CDR3 protein. This sample carries roughly 200,000 distinct CDR3 sequences, around three quarters of them seen once, and the ten largest clones take more than 2%. Sequenced input: naive CD4+ and CD8+ T cells sorted from blood, pooled from several donors. Receptors were obtained from a pool of human donors in good health; the sample pools cells from several healthy donors.

Details on this clonotype: At one end, the junction sequence differs from germline, possibly due to a read error. The chain recombines TRBV29-1 with TRBJ1-6, with D uncertain. CDR1 is SQVTM, CDR2 ANQGSEA, per germline. This CDR3 is 11 amino acids long. Here the CDR3 DNA reads TGCAGCGTTGCGACCGATTCAGCCCTCCACTTT. Protein: CSVATDSALHF.

The chain uses TRBV27 and TRBJ2-7; possible D gene TRBD2, 6 bases. This CDR3 spans 18 amino acids. V was trimmed by 5 bases and J by 0 bases, leaving 23 bases between them. Germline CDR1 is MNHEY and CDR2 is SMNVEV (reference sequence). As DNA, the CDR3 is TGTGCCAGCAGTCCTCCAGCGGGTCCCGGTAAAAGCTCCTACGAGCAGTACTTC. It yields the protein CASSPPAGPGKSSYEQYF.

The chain has TRBV6-6 and TRBJ1-5; a possible D gene is TRBD1 (6 bases). Trimming left V 7 bases short and J 5 bases short, with 12 bases between. This CDR3 spans 13 amino acids. Germline loops: CDR1 MNHNY, CDR2 SVGAGI (reference sequence). The CDR3 spells CASNIGGDQPQHF. The CDR3 bases are TGTGCCAGCAACATAGGGGGGGATCAGCCCCAGCATTTT.

The J gene is TRBJ2-1, the V gene TRBV29-1; D perhaps matches TRBD2 (6 bases). V lost 6 bases, J lost 10 bases, and 13 bases lay in between. The CDR3 contains 11 residues. The germline V gene encodes CDR1 SQVTM and CDR2 ANQGSEA. Written as DNA, the CDR3 is TGCAGCGTCCACCGACTAGACGAGCAGTTCTTC. Residues: CSVHRLDEQFF.

CDR3 region: CASSIRQYNSPLHF. The CDR3, as DNA: TGTGCCAGCAGCATTCGACAGTATAATTCACCCCTCCACTTT. The chain recombines TRBV11-1 with TRBJ1-6, with a tentative D call TRBD1 (5 bases). V lost 5 bases and J 4 bases, leaving 9 bases between the germline ends. The CDR3 contains 14 residues. Germline V gene lookup returns CDR1 SGHAT and CDR2 FQDESV (reference sequence).